These 7 T cell receptor beta chains came from one sample sequenced in a study of shared clonotypes between healthy human individuals. The assay was immunoSEQ multiplex PCR, and TCRdb's table has in-frame clones only and misses some. The sample holds about 2.4 million clones, under 95% seen once. Sequencing was carried out using naive CD4+ T cells from PBMCs. The sample's subset: CD45RA+ positively selected. The receptors were sampled from a young man in good health. Some clones in this sample may be carry-over from other donors' samples.

The gene calls are TRBV14 and TRBJ2-4, with 10 bases identical to TRBD1. Per germline, CDR1 SGHDN and CDR2 FVKESK. The V segment lost 2 bases and the J segment 0 bases; nucleotides outside the gene matches: 4. The CDR3 contains 17 residues. The CDR3 loop reads CASSQLDRGLAKNIQYF. CDR3 coding DNA: TGTGCCAGCAGCCAATTGGACAGGGGGTTAGCCAAAAACATTCAGTACTTC.

V and J are TRBV7-7 and TRBJ2-1; TRBD1 matches at 7 bases. The germline gives CDR1 SSHAT, CDR2 FNYEAQ (reference sequence). CDR3 size: 15 residues. The junction had 6 bases not matched to a gene; V was cut back by 1 base and J by 6 bases. The CDR3 DNA sequence: TGTGCCAGCAGCTTAGAGAGACAGGGTACCAATGAGCAGTTCTTC. Protein: CASSLERQGTNEQFF.

The rearrangement links TRBV4-1 to TRBJ2-1; D is unclear. This CDR3 is 12 amino acids long. V was clipped by 4 bases and J by 9 bases, with 10 bases between them. From germline, CDR1 is MGHRA and CDR2 YSYEKL. CDR3 coding DNA: TGCGCCAGCAGCCCCCTATGGGGTGAGCAGTTCTTC. Translated, it gives CASSPLWGEQFF.

The rearrangement uses TRBV7-6 and TRBJ1-2, with a weak D call TRBD1 (5 bases). The CDR3 sequence is 15 residues long. Trimming removed 8 bases at V and 4 bases at J, with 20 bases between. Germline CDR1 and CDR2: SGHVS and FNYEAQ. This CDR3 reads CASALREGTGYGYTF. As DNA, the CDR3 is TGTGCCAGCGCCCTTAGGGAGGGGACGGGCTATGGCTACACCTTC.

This clone was recorded only once. The V gene is TRBV11-1, the J gene TRBJ2-1, with D unresolved. V was cut by 1 base and J by 4 bases, with 5 bases left in between. Germline V gene lookup returns CDR1 SGHAT and CDR2 FQDESV (reference sequence). The CDR3 has 13 residues. DNA of the CDR3: TGTGCCAGCAGCTTAGGGCTATACAATGAGCAGTTCTTC. As protein: CASSLGLYNEQFF.

The J gene is TRBJ2-2, the V gene TRBV5-1; D gene unclear. In germline, CDR1 is SGHRS, CDR2 YFSETQ. The CDR3 totals 15 residues. V dropped 4 bases and J dropped 2 bases, with 12 bases sitting between them. The CDR3 reads CASSRVGSNTGELFF. CDR3 in DNA: TGCGCCAGCAGCAGGGTTGGCAGTAACACCGGGGAGCTGTTTTTT. The variable domain in full, completed from reference TRBV5-1 and TRBJ2-2, reads KAGVTQTPRYLIKTRGQQVTLSCSPISGHRSVSWYQQTPGQGLQFLFEYFSETQRNKGNFPGRFSGRQFSNSRSEMNVSTLELGDSALYLCASSRVGSNTGELFFGEGSRLTVL.

In this sample, this clone turned up a few times. This chain joins TRBV7-2 and TRBJ1-3, with D uncertain. The CDR3 runs to 16 residues. V gave up 5 bases and J gave up 0 bases, with 14 bases separating them. Looked up from germline, CDR1 is SGHTA and CDR2 is FQGNSA. DNA of the CDR3: TGTGCCAGCAGCCCCATGACGGGGAGCTCTGGAAACACCATATATTTT. It yields the protein CASSPMTGSSGNTIYF.